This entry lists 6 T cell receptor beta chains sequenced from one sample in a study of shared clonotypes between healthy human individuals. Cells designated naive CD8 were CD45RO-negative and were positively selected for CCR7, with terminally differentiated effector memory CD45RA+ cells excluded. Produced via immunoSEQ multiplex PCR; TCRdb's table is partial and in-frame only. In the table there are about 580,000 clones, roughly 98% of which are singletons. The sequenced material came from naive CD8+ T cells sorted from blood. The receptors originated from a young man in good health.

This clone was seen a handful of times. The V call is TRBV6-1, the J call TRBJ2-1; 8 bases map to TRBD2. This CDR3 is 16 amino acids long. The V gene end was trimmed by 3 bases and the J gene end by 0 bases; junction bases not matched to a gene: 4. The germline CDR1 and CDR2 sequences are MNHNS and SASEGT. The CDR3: CASSDSGDSSYNEQFF. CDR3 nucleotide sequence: TGTGCCAGCAGTGATAGCGGGGATAGCTCCTACAATGAGCAGTTCTTC.

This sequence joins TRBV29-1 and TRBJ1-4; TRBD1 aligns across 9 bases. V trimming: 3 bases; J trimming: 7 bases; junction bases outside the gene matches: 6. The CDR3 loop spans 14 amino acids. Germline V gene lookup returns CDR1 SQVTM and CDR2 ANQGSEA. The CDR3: CSVDYRGRGEKLFF. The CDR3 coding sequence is TGCAGCGTTGACTACAGGGGGCGGGGTGAAAAACTGTTTTTT. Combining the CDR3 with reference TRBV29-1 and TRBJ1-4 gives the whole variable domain SAVISQKPSRDICQRGTSLTIQCQVDSQVTMMFWYRQQPGQSLTLIATANQGSEATYESGFVIDKFPISRPNLTFSTLTVSNMSPEDSSIYLCSVDYRGRGEKLFFGSGTQLSVL.

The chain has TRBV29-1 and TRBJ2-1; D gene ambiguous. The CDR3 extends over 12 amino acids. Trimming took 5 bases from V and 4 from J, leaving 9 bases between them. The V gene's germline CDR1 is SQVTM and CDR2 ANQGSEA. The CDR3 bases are TGCAGCGTTATAGACTCTTACAATGAGCAGTTCTTC. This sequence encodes CSVIDSYNEQFF.

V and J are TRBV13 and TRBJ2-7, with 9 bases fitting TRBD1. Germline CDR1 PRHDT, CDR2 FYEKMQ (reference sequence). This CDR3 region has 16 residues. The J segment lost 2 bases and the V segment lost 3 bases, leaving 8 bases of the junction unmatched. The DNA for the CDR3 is TGTGCCAGCAGCTTTACAGGGACAGGGACCCCCTACGAGCAGTACTTC. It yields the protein CASSFTGTGTPYEQYF.

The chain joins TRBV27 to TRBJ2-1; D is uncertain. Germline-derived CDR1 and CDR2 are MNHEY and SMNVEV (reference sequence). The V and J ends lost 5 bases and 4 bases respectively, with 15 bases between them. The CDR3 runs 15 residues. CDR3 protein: CASSLSFNGYNEQFF. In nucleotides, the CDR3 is TGTGCCAGCAGTCTAAGCTTTAATGGTTACAATGAGCAGTTCTTC.

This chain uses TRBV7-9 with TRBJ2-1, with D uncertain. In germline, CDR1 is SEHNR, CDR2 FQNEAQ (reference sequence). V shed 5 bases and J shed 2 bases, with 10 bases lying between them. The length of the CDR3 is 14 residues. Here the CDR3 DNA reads TGTGCCAGCAGCCCAGGACCGCCCTACAATGAGCAGTTCTTC. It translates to CASSPGPPYNEQFF. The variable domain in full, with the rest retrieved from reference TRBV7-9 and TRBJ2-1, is DTGVSQNPRHKITKRGQNVTFRCDPISEHNRLYWYRQTLGQGPEFLTYFQNEAQLEKSRLLSDRFSAERPKGSFSTLEIQRTEQGDSAMYLCASSPGPPYNEQFFGPGTRLTVL.